Reported below is one T cell receptor beta chain. Its antigen is unknown. This entry comes from a study of beta chain features in type 1 diabetes. Regarding the study as a whole: Shortening that was moderate but significant affected the TCRB CDR3s of Type 1 diabetes patients in all four CD4+ subsets. TCRB rearrangement may or may not be influenced by HLA type; here this remained unresolved.

J was trimmed by 0 bases and V by 5 bases; bases with no gene match: 4. CDR3 length: 16 residues. CDR1 MDHEN and CDR2 SYDVKM come from the germline V gene. The sequenced template was cDNA made from the entire isolated RNA. TCRdb's copy holds only in-frame clones and misses some; the assay was immunoSEQ multiplex PCR. The data hold about 370,000 clones, with 8.5% to 10% observed a single time. This TCR was sampled from a man between 25 and 39 years old with type 1 diabetes. Material: central memory CD4+ T cells from blood. V and J are TRBV28 and TRBJ1-4; 9 bases are a match to TRBD1. Here the CDR3 reads CASSADRGTTNEKLFF. Written as DNA, the CDR3 is TGTGCCAGCAGTGCCGACAGGGGGACAACTAATGAAAAACTGTTTTTT.